This TCR beta chain was captured in a study of blood T cell repertoires in COVID-19. The CDR3 runs 12 residues. The germline V gene encodes CDR1 MNHEY and CDR2 SVGAGI. Trimming took 8 bases from V and 0 from J, leaving 8 bases between them. Per the study methods: Amplifying reference gene primers gave estimates of nucleated cell counts. The method was immunoSEQ multiplex PCR; TCRdb's version includes in-frame clones alone and lacks a portion of them. The DNA gave D and trimming, while V, J and clone size come from that table. The sample carries approximately 300,000 clones, about nine tenths recorded once. Participants spanned ages 18 to 89 years and resided in some 22 US areas. The recovered donors of Cohort 3 showed two negative PCRs, clearance, or symptom resolution.

V usage is TRBV6-5 and J usage is TRBJ2-7, with D unclear. The source of this sequence is a man aged 60 to 75 who had recovered from COVID-19. Sequences were obtained from PBMCs or T cells enriched from blood (not recorded which). The CDR3 region has the DNA TGTGCCAGCGCGCCCAACTCCTACGAGCAGTACTTC. This codes for CASAPNSYEQYF.